Described below is a single T cell receptor beta chain sequence and its context. These data originate in a study of cytomegalovirus exposure and HLA in healthy donors. Germline V gene sequence: CDR1 SGHRS, CDR2 YFSETQ. V was trimmed by 2 bases and J by 1 base, leaving 6 bases between them. The CDR3 has 13 residues. PCR used 60 Vbeta primers and 13 Jbeta primers. Only in-frame clones appear in the TCRdb table, and some are missing; sequencing was by immunoSEQ multiplex PCR. The sample contains 95,000 to 150,000 clones, 8.5% to 9% of which appear only once. The J gene is TRBJ1-2, the V gene TRBV5-1, with unresolved D. This sequence was found in a middle-aged woman in good health and CMV-seropositive. The sample consisted of PBMCs. CDR3 region: CASSFNSNYGYTF. The DNA of the CDR3 is TGCGCCAGCAGCTTCAACAGTAACTATGGCTACACCTTC. Together with reference TRBV5-1 and TRBJ1-2, the CDR3 gives the full variable domain: KAGVTQTPRYLIKTRGQQVTLSCSPISGHRSVSWYQQTPGQGLQFLFEYFSETQRNKGNFPGRFSGRQFSNSRSEMNVSTLELGDSALYLCASSFNSNYGYTFGSGTRLTVV.